A selection of T cell receptor beta chains follows, all from one sample in a study of Tregs in tolerant kidney transplant recipients. Sequencing used immunoSEQ multiplex PCR; TCRdb keeps in-frame clones, though not all of them. The sample records around 70,000 clones, 80% to 95% being singletons. This sample comprised CD8+ T cells from blood, obtained before the transplant. Source of these receptors: a human donor who received a combined kidney and bone marrow transplant. The CDR3 runs from the conserved cysteine through the conserved F or W. A D gene is named only where the DNA matches it firmly. Part of the rows lack a size; the others show once, few, many or a class for expanded clones.

j_gene | abundance | v_gene | d_gene | CDR3nt | CDR3aa
TRBJ2-7 | - | TRBV11-1 | TRBD1 | TGTGCCAGCAGCCTTAGAGCCCAGGGGGTCTCCTACGAGCAGTACTTC | CASSLRAQGVSYEQYF
TRBJ2-5 | - | TRBV5-4 | - | TGTGCCAGCAGCTTAAGCGGGTGGCAAGAGACCCAGTACTTC | CASSLSGWQETQYF
TRBJ1-2 | once | TRBV9 | TRBD1 | TGTGCCAGCAGCCTTCAGACAGGGATGAGGGGCTACACCTTC | CASSLQTGMRGYTF
TRBJ2-5 | - | TRBV4-3 | - | TGCGCCAGCAGCCAAGATCGAGGGTACGAGACCCAGTACTTC | CASSQDRGYETQYF
TRBJ2-1 | - | TRBV18 | - | TGTGCCAGCTCCCTTGGACTTTATGAGCAGTTCTTC | CASSLGLYEQFF
TRBJ2-2 | - | TRBV4-3 | - | TGCGCCAGCAGGAACAGTGATACCGGGGAGCTGTTTTTT | CASRNSDTGELFF
TRBJ2-7 | - | TRBV11-2 | - | TGTGCCAGCAGCTTAGCTCGCGAGCAGTACTTC | CASSLAREQYF
TRBJ2-7 | - | TRBV19 | TRBD1 | TGTGCCAGTAGTGCCGGGACAGGGGGTTACGAGCAGTACTTC | CASSAGTGGYEQYF
TRBJ2-1 | once | TRBV19 | TRBD1 | TGTGCCAGTAGTATAGGTGGGACAGGGGTCTTCTTC | CASSIGGTGVFF
TRBJ2-1 | - | TRBV28 | - | TGTGCCAGCAGAATTAGCGTGGTAAGGGTCAATGAGCAGTTCTTC | CASRISVVRVNEQFF
TRBJ2-3 | once | TRBV6-5 | TRBD1 | TGTGCCAGCAGCTCGGGACAGGGGGCTACAGATACGCAGTATTTT | CASSSGQGATDTQYF
TRBJ2-5 | - | TRBV27 | - | TGTGCCAGCAGTTACAGACGCCAAGAGACCCAGTACTTC | CASSYRRQETQYF
TRBJ2-7 | - | TRBV27 | - | TGTGCCAGCAGTGTAACAGGGAATGGCTACGAGCAGTACTTC | CASSVTGNGYEQYF
TRBJ2-1 | - | TRBV12-5 | - | TGTGCTAGTGGTTTGACTAGGTACAATGAGCAGTTCTTC | CASGLTRYNEQFF
TRBJ2-3 | - | TRBV13 | - | TGTGCCAGCAGCTTACTCAGGGCCAGCACAGATACGCAGTATTTT | CASSLLRASTDTQYF
TRBJ1-1 | - | TRBV6-5 | - | TGTGCCAGCAAGTCGCAGGGGCCTGAAGCTTTCTTT | CASKSQGPEAFF
TRBJ2-7 | - | TRBV19 | TRBD1 | TGTGCCAGTAGTTTCTCCGGGACAGGGGCCTACGAGCAGTACTTC | CASSFSGTGAYEQYF